What follows are 2 T cell receptor beta chains derived from one specimen sequenced in a study of spatial heterogeneity in lung cancer. Each CDR3 protein is one row after TCRdb ran MiXCR on the 5' RACE reads. The sample yields about 9,900 distinct CDR3 sequences, around 6% seen once. Study findings and constraints: Intratumoral expanded alpha and beta TCR counts were found to track tumor mutation counts.

What these receptors recognize is not known. This sample's time point: sample taken at primary tumor resection. Here the sequenced sample was lung tumor tissue, taken at surgery. The receptors shown here come from a female donor with early-stage non-small cell lung cancer.

This clonotype is medium-sized in the sample. A junction boundary mismatches the germline segment, possibly from a read error. The V gene is TRBV6-1, the J gene TRBJ1-5; D remains unclear. Germline V lookup: CDR1 MNHNS, CDR2 SASEGT. The CDR3 spans 15 residues. This CDR3 reads CARSVRSNPPQPQHF. Here the CDR3 DNA reads TGTGCCCGCAGCGTTCGTTCAAATCCCCCTCAGCCCCAGCATTTT.

This clonotype was counted at least ten times. Germline is not matched at one junction end, which may reflect a read error. The chain links TRBV6-6 to TRBJ1-5; no clear D gene. The V gene's germline CDR1 is MNHNY and CDR2 SVGAGI (reference sequence). This CDR3 has 14 amino acids. For the CDR3, the DNA is TGTGCCAGCAGGTACTCCAATAGCAATCAGCCCCAGCATTTT. It codes for CASRYSNSNQPQHF.